The 8 T cell receptor beta chains listed next were all sequenced from one sample in a study of T-cell reconstitution after alpha-beta-depleted transplantation in children. What these receptors recognize is not known. Findings of the study overall: Most T-cell counts and diversity one year after the transplant came from T cells that were newly produced.

The TCRbeta library incorporated unique molecular identifiers. TCRdb re-analysed the PCR reads in MiXCR, keeping a single row per CDR3 protein. This sample has fewer than 350,000 distinct CDR3 sequences; almost 8% occur once, and the top ten carry approximately 9.6%. The material was peripheral blood, obtained 360 days after TCRalphabeta/CD19-depleted stem cell transplant. All receptors come from a female patient aged 2 to 10 who had a stem cell transplant for Fanconi anemia, so the T cells may come from the graft donor.

A note on this clonotype: A read error may explain this, as a much larger clone is one base away. The J gene is TRBJ1-1, the V gene TRBV7-2, with D perhaps matching TRBD1 (6 bases). This CDR3 has 16 amino acids. Per germline, CDR1 SGHTA and CDR2 FQGNSA. Trimming left V 8 bases short and J 0 bases short, with 19 bases between. The CDR3, as DNA: TGTGCCAGCGCCCTTGAACAGGGTCAAGTGAACACTGAAGCTTTCTTT. Translated, it gives CASALEQGQVNTEAFF.

The rearrangement links TRBV3-1 to TRBJ2-4; TRBD1 matches at 10 bases. J gave up 12 bases and V 2 bases, and 10 bases lay outside the gene matches. This CDR3 is built from 15 residues. The germline CDR1 and CDR2 sequences are LGHDT and YNNKEL (reference sequence). The CDR3 is CASSQRRQGAPTQYF. CDR3 in DNA: TGTGCCAGCAGCCAACGGAGACAGGGGGCGCCTACTCAGTACTTC.

This clonotype came up many times. V gene TRBV6-2 or TRBV6-3 combines with J gene TRBJ2-4, with a weak D call TRBD2 (6 bases). The V end lost 7 bases, the J end lost 8 bases, and 18 bases lay between the germline ends. Germline V CDR1 and CDR2: MNHEY, SVGEGT. This CDR3 contains 14 residues. In nucleotides, the CDR3 is TGTGCCAGCACTGTTTCGGGGACTCGGGACATTCAGTACTTC. Translated: CASTVSGTRDIQYF.

V gene TRBV15 combines with J gene TRBJ1-3; no firm D call. CDR1 and CDR2 from the germline V gene are LNHNV and YYDKDF (reference sequence). The CDR3 has 16 amino acids. The ends were cut back, 0 bases at V and 0 bases at J, with 9 bases in the middle. The DNA for the CDR3 is TGTGCCACCAGCAGAGATTTGAAAGGCTCTGGAAACACCATATATTTT. This translates into CATSRDLKGSGNTIYF.

This clonotype was seen more than once but under ten times. The rearrangement uses TRBV7-9 and TRBJ2-1; tentatively, D is TRBD1 (5 bases). Germline lookup yields CDR1 SEHNR and CDR2 FQNEAQ (reference sequence). With 2 bases removed from V and 8 bases from J, the gap between germline ends came to 10 bases. The CDR3 has 13 residues. CDR3: CASSLRQWDEQFF. CDR3 DNA sequence: TGTGCCAGCAGCTTAAGACAGTGGGATGAGCAGTTCTTC. The full variable domain, with the rest looked up from reference TRBV7-9 and TRBJ2-1, is DTGVSQNPRHKITKRGQNVTFRCDPISEHNRLYWYRQTLGQGPEFLTYFQNEAQLEKSRLLSDRFSAERPKGSFSTLEIQRTEQGDSAMYLCASSLRQWDEQFFGPGTRLTVL.

This clonotype has more than one count but fewer than ten. This chain connects TRBV7-3 to TRBJ1-1, with TRBD1 as a possible D gene (5 bases). V lost 6 bases and J 5 bases, leaving 13 bases between the germline ends. The CDR3 loop spans 13 amino acids. Germline CDR1 and CDR2: SGHTA and FQGTGA. CDR3: CASSAAGTTEAFF. The CDR3 DNA follows: TGTGCCAGCAGTGCTGCCGGGACGACTGAAGCTTTCTTT. The variable domain in full, completed from reference TRBV7-3 and TRBJ1-1, reads GAGVSQTPSNKVTEKGKYVELRCDPISGHTALYWYRQSLGQGPEFLIYFQGTGAADDSGLPNDRFFAVRPEGSVSTLKIQRTERGDSAVYLCASSAAGTTEAFFGQGTRLTVV.

This clonotype was counted a few times. CDR3 sequence: CASSPESILAKNIQYF. For the CDR3, the DNA is TGTGCCAGCAGTCCAGAATCTATTCTAGCCAAAAACATTCAGTACTTC. The chain joins TRBV28 to TRBJ2-4; D gene uncertain. Germline V gives CDR1 MDHEN, CDR2 SYDVKM. V was pared by 5 bases and J by 0 bases, with 14 bases between. The CDR3 spans 16 residues. Drawing the rest from reference TRBV28 and TRBJ2-4, the complete variable domain is DVKVTQSSRYLVKRTGEKVFLECVQDMDHENMFWYRQDPGLGLRLIYFSYDVKMKEKGDIPEGYSVSREKKERFSLILESASTNQTSMYLCASSPESILAKNIQYFGAGTRLSVL.

This clonotype appeared many times. The rearrangement joins TRBV18 to TRBJ2-5, with TRBD1 matching over 7 bases. Trimming at V came to 3 bases and at J to 4 bases, leaving 2 bases not matched to a gene. CDR1 and CDR2 (germline): KGHSH, LQKENI. This CDR3 is 13 amino acids long. The DNA for the CDR3 is TGTGCCAGCTCACCGACAGGGATAGAGACCCAGTACTTC. It is translated as CASSPTGIETQYF.